These 31 T cell receptor beta chains share one sample of origin, sequenced in a study of T cells after yellow fever vaccination. Via MiXCR, TCRdb re-called the 5' RACE reads, giving one row per CDR3 protein. The top ten clones hold over 13% of a sample with almost 600,000 distinct CDR3 sequences, roughly 14% of them seen once. The specimen was PBMCs, collected on the day of the yellow fever booster vaccination. Every receptor here comes from a man aged 30 to 45 who received the YFV17D yellow fever vaccine.

The chain is built from TRBV29-1 and TRBJ2-7, with 13 bases fitting TRBD2. This CDR3 spans 15 amino acids. CDR1 and CDR2 (germline): SQVTM, ANQGSEA. The J segment lost 6 bases and the V segment lost 6 bases, leaving 11 bases of the junction unmatched. The CDR3 here is CSVLRLGLAGVEQYF. CDR3 sequence (DNA): TGCAGCGTCCTAAGATTAGGACTAGCGGGAGTCGAGCAGTACTTC.

The rearrangement uses TRBV5-1 and TRBJ2-5; D gene uncertain. V was cut by 4 bases and J by 5 bases, with 18 bases left in between. Germline V lookup: CDR1 SGHRS, CDR2 YFSETQ. The CDR3 loop spans 15 amino acids. DNA for the CDR3: TGCGCCAGCAGCCCCCGCTGGAATTCCGGGGAGACCCAGTACTTC. Protein: CASSPRWNSGETQYF.

This clonotype was detected only a few times. V usage is TRBV7-2 and J usage is TRBJ2-2; TRBD1 is a possible D gene (6 bases). V was cut by 2 bases and J by 6 bases, with 16 bases left in between. The CDR3 covers 16 residues. Germline loops: CDR1 SGHTA, CDR2 FQGNSA. CDR3 nucleotides: TGTGCCAGCAGCTTAACAGGGCTCTCTACGTCCGGGGAGCTGTTTTTT. It specifies CASSLTGLSTSGELFF. The full variable domain, in which reference TRBV7-2 and TRBJ2-2 provide the parts outside the CDR3, is GAGVSQSPSNKVTEKGKDVELRCDPISGHTALYWYRQSLGQGLEFLIYFQGNSAPDKSGLPSDRFSAERTGGSVSTLTIQRTQQEDSAVYLCASSLTGLSTSGELFFGEGSRLTVL.

The chain couples TRBV29-1 to TRBJ2-1; maybe TRBD1 (5 bases). CDR1 SQVTM and CDR2 ANQGSEA come from the germline V gene. The V end lost 7 bases, the J end lost 5 bases, and 6 bases lay between the germline ends. The CDR3 has 10 amino acids. CDR3 protein: CSGTNNEQFF. CDR3 sequence (DNA): TGCAGCGGGACAAACAATGAGCAGTTCTTC.

DNA for the CDR3: TGTGCCAGCAGCTTAGGATTTGCGATCAGGCCCCAGCATTTT. It codes for CASSLGFAIRPQHF. J is TRBJ1-5 and V is TRBV7-2; D unresolved. CDR1 SGHTA and CDR2 FQGNSA come from the germline V gene. The germline V and J ends were trimmed by 1 base and 9 bases, with 13 bases remaining between them. This CDR3 comprises 14 residues.

This sequence joins TRBV7-9 and TRBJ2-5, with D possibly called TRBD1 or TRBD2 (5 bases each). Germline values: CDR1 SEHNR, CDR2 FQNEAQ (reference sequence). The V and J ends lost 5 bases and 2 bases respectively, with 15 bases between them. The CDR3 extends over 15 amino acids. The CDR3 nucleotides read TGTGCCAGCAGCGCTCCGGGACGCCTACAAGAGACCCAGTACTTC. This translates into CASSAPGRLQETQYF.

The sample holds a few counts of this clonotype. This chain connects TRBV12-3 or TRBV12-4 to TRBJ1-6; no definite D call. Trimming took 1 base from V and 10 from J, leaving 11 bases between them. CDR3 length equals 14 residues. CDR3 residues: CASSLDSLRSPLHF. The CDR3 DNA follows: TGTGCCAGCAGTTTAGACAGTTTGCGATCACCCCTCCACTTT.

This clonotype occurred a few times. The V and J genes are TRBV25-1 and TRBJ1-1; D ambiguous. Germline CDR1 MGHDK, CDR2 SYGVNS. The V end lost 8 bases, the J end lost 1 base, and 17 bases lay between the germline ends. This CDR3 is built from 15 residues. DNA for the CDR3: TGTGCCAGCTCGCTAGGCAGTATCGGGAACACTGAAGCTTTCTTT. It translates to CASSLGSIGNTEAFF.

The genes are TRBV19 and TRBJ2-7; D is undetermined. With 9 bases removed from V and 0 bases from J, the gap between germline ends came to 15 bases. Germline V gene sequence: CDR1 LNHDA, CDR2 SQIVND (reference sequence). The CDR3 length is 14 residues. The CDR3 DNA sequence: TGTGCCAGCAGCCCCATCGCTAGCTCCTACGAGCAGTACTTC. This codes for CASSPIASSYEQYF.

A few counts support this clonotype. The chain links TRBV7-6 to TRBJ2-2, with TRBD2 matching over 7 bases. Germline loops: CDR1 SGHVS, CDR2 FNYEAQ. CDR3 size: 16 residues. V trimming: 3 bases; J trimming: 3 bases; junction bases outside the gene matches: 7. The CDR3 bases are TGTGCCAGCAGCTTTCGCAGCGGGACGGACACCGGGGAGCTGTTTTTT. This translates into CASSFRSGTDTGELFF.

The chain recombines TRBV6-2 or TRBV6-3 with TRBJ1-1; 9 positions agree with TRBD1. This CDR3 comprises 14 residues. Germline V CDR1 and CDR2: MNHEY, SVGEGT. The trim removed 2 bases at V and 5 bases at J, leaving 3 bases unmatched. The DNA for the CDR3 is TGTGCCAGCAGTTACGACAGGGGGTTTACTGAAGCTTTCTTT. Amino acids: CASSYDRGFTEAFF.

The gene calls are TRBV28 and TRBJ2-7; the match to TRBD1 covers 9 bases. The CDR3 totals 12 residues. V shed 6 bases and J 12 bases; nucleotides not matched to a gene: 9. Germline V CDR1 and CDR2: MDHEN, SYDVKM. The CDR3 is CASSRDATGGYF. The CDR3 DNA is TGTGCCAGCAGCCGCGATGCGACAGGGGGGTACTTC.

This chain joins TRBV27 and TRBJ2-1; 8 bases fit TRBD2. V was clipped by 7 bases and J by 6 bases; unmatched bases: 8. The CDR3 covers 14 residues. The V gene's germline CDR1 is MNHEY and CDR2 SMNVEV (reference sequence). DNA of the CDR3: TGTGCCAGCATGCCGGGACTAGGCCTCAATGAGCAGTTCTTC. It specifies CASMPGLGLNEQFF.

This clonotype was recorded a few times. The chain combines TRBV18 with TRBJ2-4; no firm D call. V was pared by 3 bases and J by 2 bases, with 8 bases between. The V gene's germline CDR1 is KGHSH and CDR2 LQKENI. This CDR3 has 14 residues. The CDR3: CASSPSSTKNIQYF. CDR3 DNA: TGTGCCAGCTCACCGTCCTCAACCAAAAACATTCAGTACTTC.

For this clonotype: An end of the junction does not agree with germline; a read error may underlie this. This chain links TRBV20-1 with TRBJ2-1; TRBD2 aligns across 7 bases. CDR1 and CDR2 from the germline V gene are DFQATT and SNEGSKA (reference sequence). The CDR3 contains 14 residues. The CDR3 bases are TGCAGTGCTCCCCCCCCGGGAGGCTACAATGAGAAGTTCTTC. Translating it yields CSAPPPGGYNEKFF.

This chain joins TRBV7-2 and TRBJ2-7; no definite D call. The CDR3 is made up of 14 amino acids. Trimming removed 5 bases from V and 3 bases from J, with 14 bases in between. The germline V gene has CDR1 SGHTA and CDR2 FQGNSA. The DNA for the CDR3 is TGTGCCAGCAGCCCCCCTACCCGCAGCTACGAGCAGTACTTC. Residues: CASSPPTRSYEQYF.

The table lists this clonotype with a few counts. The V call is TRBV7-2, the J call TRBJ1-2; D remains ambiguous. V was clipped by 2 bases and J by 4 bases, with 8 bases between them. The CDR3 runs to 13 residues. Germline V gene data show CDR1 as SGHTA and CDR2 as FQGNSA. CDR3 DNA: TGTGCCAGCAGCTTACAAGAAAGCTATGGCTACACCTTC. Translating it yields CASSLQESYGYTF.

V usage is TRBV10-3 and J usage is TRBJ2-1, with 7 positions matching TRBD2. V was clipped by 6 bases and J by 2 bases; unmatched bases: 19. The CDR3 loop spans 19 amino acids. The germline gives CDR1 ENHRY, CDR2 SYGVKD. CDR3: CAIRWGNVTGGRTYNEQFF. DNA for the CDR3: TGTGCCATCAGATGGGGAAATGTAACGGGAGGCCGAACCTACAATGAGCAGTTCTTC.

The V and J genes are TRBV6-2 or TRBV6-3 and TRBJ2-7; TRBD2 is a possible D gene (6 bases). Germline values: CDR1 MNHEY, CDR2 SVGEGT. CDR3 length: 12 amino acids. V lost 7 bases, J lost 2 bases, and 9 bases lay in between. The CDR3 nucleotides read TGTGCCAGCAAGGGACTGACCTACGAGCAGTACTTC. As protein: CASKGLTYEQYF.

This clonotype was observed a few times. This chain links TRBV30 with TRBJ2-7; TRBD1 matches at 7 bases. V was clipped by 3 bases and J by 6 bases; unmatched bases: 5. CDR3 length: 12 residues. In germline, CDR1 is GTSNPN, CDR2 SVGIG (reference sequence). The CDR3, as DNA: TGTGCCTGGAGCCCGACAGGGCGCGAGCAGTACTTC. Translation gives CAWSPTGREQYF.

The rearrangement links TRBV20-1 to TRBJ2-5; D is uncertain. CDR1 is DFQATT, CDR2 SNEGSKA, per germline (reference sequence). Trimming removed 3 bases from V and 5 bases from J, with 22 bases in between. The CDR3 consists of 16 residues. CDR3 sequence reads: CSASPNAYSGRETQYF. The DNA for the CDR3 is TGCAGTGCTAGCCCAAACGCGTACTCCGGGCGGGAGACCCAGTACTTC.

V is TRBV7-3 and J is TRBJ1-6, with 10 bases matching TRBD1. Per the germline V gene, CDR1 is SGHTA and CDR2 is FQGTGA. V was pared by 2 bases and J by 8 bases, with 3 bases of the junction left unmatched. The CDR3 covers 15 residues. DNA of the CDR3: TGTGCCAGCAGCTTATTTGGACAGGGGGATTCACCCCTCCACTTT. It encodes CASSLFGQGDSPLHF.

This rearrangement joins TRBV29-1 to TRBJ2-7; 9 bases match TRBD1. The germline gives CDR1 SQVTM, CDR2 ANQGSEA. The trim removed 6 bases at V and 5 bases at J, leaving 8 bases unmatched. This CDR3 has 13 amino acids. CDR3 residues: CSVRTGTGNEQYF. CDR3 coding DNA: TGCAGCGTCCGCACCGGGACAGGGAACGAGCAGTACTTC.

This clonotype occurred many times. The rearrangement uses TRBV2 and TRBJ2-6; D gene uncertain. CDR1 and CDR2 from the germline V gene are SNHLY and FYNNEI. The CDR3 runs 16 residues. V lost 7 bases, J lost 0 bases, and 13 bases lay in between. The CDR3 protein is CASMTQLLSGANVLTF. The CDR3 DNA sequence: TGTGCCAGCATGACTCAACTTCTCTCTGGGGCCAACGTCCTGACTTTC.

The V gene is TRBV2, the J gene TRBJ2-5; D may match TRBD1 or TRBD2 (6 bases each). CDR3 length equals 14 residues. Looked up from germline, CDR1 is SNHLY and CDR2 is FYNNEI. With 7 bases removed from V and 5 bases from J, the gap between germline ends came to 17 bases. CDR3 region: CASNWRGIRETQYF. CDR3 bases: TGTGCCAGCAACTGGAGGGGGATAAGGGAGACCCAGTACTTC.

The chain recombines TRBV6-4 with TRBJ1-2; possible D gene TRBD1, 6 bases. The CDR3 length is 14 residues. The V and J ends lost 3 bases and 4 bases respectively, with 12 bases between them. The V gene's germline CDR1 is MRHNA and CDR2 SNTAGT. The CDR3 protein is CASSEAGDGYGYTF. In DNA, the CDR3 is TGTGCCAGCAGTGAGGCAGGGGATGGCTATGGCTACACCTTC.

This clonotype was observed a few times. This rearrangement joins TRBV20-1 to TRBJ2-1; the D call may be TRBD1 or TRBD2 (5 bases each). Germline V gene sequence: CDR1 DFQATT, CDR2 SNEGSKA (reference sequence). CDR3 length equals 12 residues. CDR3 residues: CSPRGGRNEQFF. The CDR3, as DNA: TGCAGCCCCCGGGGCGGTCGCAATGAGCAGTTCTTC.

This chain connects TRBV30 to TRBJ2-3; TRBD2 matches at 7 bases. V shed 3 bases, J shed 2 bases, and the junction held 5 bases outside the gene matches. The CDR3 spans 14 residues. Germline V gene sequence: CDR1 GTSNPN, CDR2 SVGIG (reference sequence). DNA of the CDR3: TGTGCCTGGAGAAAGCGGGGAGTCACAGATACGCAGTATTTT. It yields the protein CAWRKRGVTDTQYF.

The chain couples TRBV7-9 to TRBJ1-2; possible D gene TRBD1, 5 bases. The germline CDR1 and CDR2 sequences are SEHNR and FQNEAQ (reference sequence). Trimming stripped 0 bases from V and 6 bases from J, with 14 bases between. There are 15 residues in the CDR3. The DNA of the CDR3 is TGTGCCAGCAGCTTAGCGGGTGACAGAGACGATGGCTACACCTTC. It yields the protein CASSLAGDRDDGYTF.

The chain links TRBV20-1 to TRBJ1-2; D uncertain. The CDR3 is made up of 11 amino acids. CDR1 and CDR2 from the germline V gene are DFQATT and SNEGSKA (reference sequence). CDR3 in amino acids: CGGGDNYGYTF. Here the CDR3 DNA reads TGCGGAGGCGGGGATAACTATGGCTACACCTTC.

In this sample, this clonotype turned up a few times. The chain recombines TRBV7-2 with TRBJ2-5, with 8 bases lining up with TRBD2. The V and J ends lost 1 base and 5 bases, in that order; junction bases with no gene match: 9. This CDR3 region has 16 residues. Germline CDR1 is SGHTA and CDR2 is FQGNSA. DNA for the CDR3: TGTGCCAGCAGCTTAGAGGCGGGAGGAGGAGGCGAGACCCAGTACTTC. This translates into CASSLEAGGGGETQYF.